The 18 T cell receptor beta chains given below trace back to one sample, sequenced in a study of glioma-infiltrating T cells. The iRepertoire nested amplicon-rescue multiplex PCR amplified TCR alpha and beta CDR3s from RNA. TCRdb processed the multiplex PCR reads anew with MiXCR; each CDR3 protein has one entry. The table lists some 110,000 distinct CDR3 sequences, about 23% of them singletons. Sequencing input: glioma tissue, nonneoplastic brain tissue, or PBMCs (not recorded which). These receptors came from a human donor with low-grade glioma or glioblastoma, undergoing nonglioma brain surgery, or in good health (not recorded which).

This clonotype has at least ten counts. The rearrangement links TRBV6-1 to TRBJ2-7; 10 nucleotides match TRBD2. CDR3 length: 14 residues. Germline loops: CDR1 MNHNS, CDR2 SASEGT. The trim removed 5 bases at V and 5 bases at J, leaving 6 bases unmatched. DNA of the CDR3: TGTGCCAGCAGTTTCCTAGCGGGAGATGACGAGCAGTACTTC. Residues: CASSFLAGDDEQYF.

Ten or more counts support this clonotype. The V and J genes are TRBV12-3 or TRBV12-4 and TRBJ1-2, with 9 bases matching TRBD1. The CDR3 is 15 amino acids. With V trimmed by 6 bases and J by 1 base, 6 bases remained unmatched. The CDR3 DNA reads TGTGCCAGCAGATCTACAGGGGGCAATAACTATGGCTACACCTTC. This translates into CASRSTGGNNYGYTF.

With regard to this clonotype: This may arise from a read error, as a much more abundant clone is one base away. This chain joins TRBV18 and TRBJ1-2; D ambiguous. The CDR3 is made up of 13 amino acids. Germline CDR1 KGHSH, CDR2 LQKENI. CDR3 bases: TGTGCCAGCTCCTACGACACTAACTATGGCTACATCTTC. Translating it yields CASSYDTNYGYIF.

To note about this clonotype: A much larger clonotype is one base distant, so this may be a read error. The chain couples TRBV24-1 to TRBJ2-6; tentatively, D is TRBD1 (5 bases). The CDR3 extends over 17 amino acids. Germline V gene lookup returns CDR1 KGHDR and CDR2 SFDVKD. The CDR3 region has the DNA TGTGCCACCAGTGCCCCCCAGGGAAGTTCTGGGGCCAACGCCCTGACTTTC. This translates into CATSAPQGSSGANALTF.

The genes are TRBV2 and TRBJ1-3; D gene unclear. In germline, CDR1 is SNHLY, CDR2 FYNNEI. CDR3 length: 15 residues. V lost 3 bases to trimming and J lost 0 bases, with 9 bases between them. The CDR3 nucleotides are TGTGCCAGCAGTGAGACGACTTACTCTGGAAACACCATATATTTT. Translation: CASSETTYSGNTIYF.

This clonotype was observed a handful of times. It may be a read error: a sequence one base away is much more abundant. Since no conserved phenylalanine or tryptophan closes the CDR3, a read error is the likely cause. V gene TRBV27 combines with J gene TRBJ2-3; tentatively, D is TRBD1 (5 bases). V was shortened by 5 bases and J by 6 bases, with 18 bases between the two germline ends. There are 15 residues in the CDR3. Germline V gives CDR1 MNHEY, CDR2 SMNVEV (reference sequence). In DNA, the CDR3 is TGTGCCAGCAGTGCATTTAGGGGTCCAAGGGATACGCAGTATCTT. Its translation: CASSAFRGPRDTQYL.

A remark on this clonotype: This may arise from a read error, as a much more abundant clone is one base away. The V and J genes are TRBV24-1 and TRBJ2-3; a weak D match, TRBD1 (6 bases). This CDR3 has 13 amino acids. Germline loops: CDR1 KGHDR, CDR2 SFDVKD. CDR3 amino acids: CATEGQSTDMQYF. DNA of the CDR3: TGTGCCACCGAAGGACAGAGCACAGATATGCAGTATTTT.

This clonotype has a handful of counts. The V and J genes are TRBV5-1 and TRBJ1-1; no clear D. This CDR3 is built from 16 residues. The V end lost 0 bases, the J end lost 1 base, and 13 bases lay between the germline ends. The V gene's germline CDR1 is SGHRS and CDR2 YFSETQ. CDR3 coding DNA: TGCGCCAGCAGCTTGGGACTGGCACCGTCGAACACTGAAGCTTTCTTT. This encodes CASSLGLAPSNTEAFF.

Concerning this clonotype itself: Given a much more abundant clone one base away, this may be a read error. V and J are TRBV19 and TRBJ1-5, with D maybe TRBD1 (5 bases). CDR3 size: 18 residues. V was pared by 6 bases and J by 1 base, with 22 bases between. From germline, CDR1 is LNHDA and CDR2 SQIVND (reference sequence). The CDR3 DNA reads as TGTGCCAGTAGGCCAGGGTTCCCCAAAGACATGAGCAATCAGCCCCAGCATTTT. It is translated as CASRPGFPKDMSNQPQHF.

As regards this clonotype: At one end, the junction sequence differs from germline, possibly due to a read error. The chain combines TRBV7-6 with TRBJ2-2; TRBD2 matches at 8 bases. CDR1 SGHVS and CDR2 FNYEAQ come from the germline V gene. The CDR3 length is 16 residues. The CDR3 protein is CASSLTAGANNGELFF. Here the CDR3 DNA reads TGTGCCAGCAGCCTAACAGCGGGAGCGAACAACGGGGAGCTGTTTTTT.

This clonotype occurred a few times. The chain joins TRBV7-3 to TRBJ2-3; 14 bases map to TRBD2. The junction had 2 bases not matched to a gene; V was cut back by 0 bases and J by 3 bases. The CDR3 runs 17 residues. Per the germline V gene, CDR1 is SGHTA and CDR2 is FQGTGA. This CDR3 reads CASSLTGTSGRTDTQYF. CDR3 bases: TGTGCCAGCAGCTTAACGGGGACTAGCGGGAGAACAGATACGCAGTATTTT.

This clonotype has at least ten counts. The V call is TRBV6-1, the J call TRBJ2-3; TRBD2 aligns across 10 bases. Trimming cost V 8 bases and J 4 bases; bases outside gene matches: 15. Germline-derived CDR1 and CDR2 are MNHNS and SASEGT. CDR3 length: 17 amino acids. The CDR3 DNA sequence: TGTGCCAGCGGTGCGGCCACTAGCGGGATGGATGCAGATACGCAGTATTTT. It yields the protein CASGAATSGMDADTQYF.

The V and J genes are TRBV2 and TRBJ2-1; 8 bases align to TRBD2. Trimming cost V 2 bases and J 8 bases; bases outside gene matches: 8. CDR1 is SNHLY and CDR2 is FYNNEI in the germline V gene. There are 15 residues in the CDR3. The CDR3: CASSESAGASDEQFF. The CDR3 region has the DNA TGTGCCAGCAGTGAATCAGCGGGAGCGTCGGATGAGCAGTTCTTC.

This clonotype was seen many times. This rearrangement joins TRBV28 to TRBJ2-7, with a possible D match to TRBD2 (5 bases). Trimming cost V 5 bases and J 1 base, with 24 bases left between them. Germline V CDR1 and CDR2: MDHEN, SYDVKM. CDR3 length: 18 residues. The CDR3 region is CASSPQVLVHGNSYEQYF. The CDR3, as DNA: TGTGCCAGCAGTCCCCAGGTCTTGGTCCACGGGAATTCCTACGAGCAGTACTTC.

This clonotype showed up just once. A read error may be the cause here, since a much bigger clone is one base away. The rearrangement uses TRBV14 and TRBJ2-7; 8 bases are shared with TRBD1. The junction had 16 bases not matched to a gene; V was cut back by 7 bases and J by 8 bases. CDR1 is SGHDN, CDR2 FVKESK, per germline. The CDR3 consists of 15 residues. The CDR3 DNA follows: TGTGCCAGCATTCGGACAGGGTTCCACACCGACAAGCAGTACTTC. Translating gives CASIRTGFHTDKQYF.

The CDR3: CASSFGQSSYEQYF. CDR3 sequence (DNA): TGTGCCAGCAGTTTCGGACAGAGCTCCTACGAGCAGTACTTC. The chain has TRBV12-3 or TRBV12-4 and TRBJ2-7; D may be TRBD1 (6 bases). The CDR3 extends over 14 amino acids. V was trimmed by 3 bases and J by 0 bases, leaving 9 bases between them.

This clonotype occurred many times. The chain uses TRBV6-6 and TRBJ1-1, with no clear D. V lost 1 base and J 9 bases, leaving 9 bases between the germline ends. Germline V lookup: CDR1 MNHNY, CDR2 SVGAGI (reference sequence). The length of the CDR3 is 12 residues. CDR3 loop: CASSYWDGQAFF. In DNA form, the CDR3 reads TGTGCCAGCAGTTACTGGGATGGACAAGCTTTCTTT.

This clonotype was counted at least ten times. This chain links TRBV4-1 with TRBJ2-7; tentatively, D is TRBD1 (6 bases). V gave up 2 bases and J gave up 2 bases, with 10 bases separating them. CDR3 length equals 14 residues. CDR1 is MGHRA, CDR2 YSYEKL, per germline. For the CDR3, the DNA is TGCGCCAGCAGCCAACAGGGGTCCGCCTACGAGCAGTACTTC. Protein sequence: CASSQQGSAYEQYF.